Below, 24 T cell receptor beta chains from the same sample are listed, as sequenced in a study of CD8+ T cells in alopecia areata. Following RNA extraction, reverse transcription yielded cDNA that acted as the sequencing template. Sequencing used immunoSEQ multiplex PCR; TCRdb keeps in-frame clones, though not all of them. Of roughly 130,000 clones listed, about 57% were seen once; the top ten hold 4.5% to 5.5%. Sequenced here: CD4+ T cells sorted from blood, sampled at week 0. The receptors shown here come from a human donor with alopecia areata.

This clone was seen a handful of times. J is TRBJ1-2 and V is TRBV7-2, with 9 positions matching TRBD1. Germline V lookup: CDR1 SGHTA, CDR2 FQGNSA. V was pared by 5 bases and J by 3 bases, with 10 bases of the junction left unmatched. This CDR3 has 16 residues. The CDR3 sequence: CASSVGQGTNYYGYTF. The CDR3 nucleotides are TGTGCCAGCAGCGTAGGACAGGGGACCAACTACTATGGCTACACCTTC.

This clone was picked up a small number of times. V usage is TRBV5-1 and J usage is TRBJ1-4, with D hard to call. CDR3 size: 13 residues. The V end was cut by 9 bases, the J end by 3 bases, with 12 bases between. From germline, CDR1 is SGHRS and CDR2 YFSETQ. The DNA of the CDR3 is TGCGCCACCCGAAGGACGGCTAATGAAAAACTGTTTTTT. Translated: CATRRTANEKLFF.

This clone was seen more than once but under ten times. The chain combines TRBV7-3 with TRBJ2-7, with a possible D match to TRBD2 (6 bases). Germline-derived CDR1 and CDR2 are SGHTA and FQGTGA. Trimming left V 5 bases short and J 2 bases short, with 16 bases between. The CDR3 loop spans 15 amino acids. CDR3 region: CASSRTGTETYEQYF. The CDR3 coding sequence is TGTGCCAGCAGCCGAACCGGGACTGAAACCTACGAGCAGTACTTC.

V is TRBV4-3 and J is TRBJ2-7; the D is unclear. The CDR3 is 10 residues long. Germline loops: CDR1 LGHNA, CDR2 YSLEER. The V end lost 7 bases, the J end lost 3 bases, and 4 bases lay between the germline ends. The CDR3 spells CASTIYEQYF. The CDR3 DNA is TGCGCCAGCACCATCTACGAGCAGTACTTC.

J is TRBJ1-4 and V is TRBV7-9; TRBD1 matches at 8 bases. Trimming took 5 bases from V and 3 from J; bases not matched to a gene: 5. Germline V gene sequence: CDR1 SEHNR, CDR2 FQNEAQ (reference sequence). The CDR3 extends over 15 amino acids. The CDR3 here is CASSVGQGPNEKLFF. The CDR3 DNA sequence: TGTGCCAGCAGCGTCGGACAGGGTCCTAATGAAAAACTGTTTTTT.

This clone was counted once. This chain joins TRBV5-4 and TRBJ2-2; D not resolved. Trimming left V 1 base short and J 0 bases short, with 10 bases between. The CDR3 covers 16 residues. CDR1 SGHNT and CDR2 YYREEE come from the germline V gene (reference sequence). CDR3 bases: TGTGCCAGCAGCTTGAAGGAAGCCTCGAACACCGGGGAGCTGTTTTTT. It is translated as CASSLKEASNTGELFF.

This sequence joins TRBV5-1 and TRBJ2-7; possible D gene TRBD1, 6 bases. Per germline, CDR1 SGHRS and CDR2 YFSETQ. Deletions cut 4 bases from V and 0 bases from J, with 17 bases between. The CDR3 is 16 amino acids. The CDR3 nucleotides read TGCGCCAGCAGCATCCTCCCGACAGGAAGCTCCTACGAGCAGTACTTC. Its protein product is CASSILPTGSSYEQYF.

This chain links TRBV28 with TRBJ1-2; D is unresolved. Germline V gene lookup returns CDR1 MDHEN and CDR2 SYDVKM. Trimming took 2 bases from V and 3 from J, leaving 7 bases between them. This CDR3 has 13 residues. CDR3 protein: CASSLGRDYGYTF. CDR3 bases: TGTGCCAGCAGTTTAGGACGGGACTATGGCTACACCTTC.

This clone was found once. The chain joins TRBV27 to TRBJ2-5, with D possibly being TRBD1 (6 bases). Trimming removed 6 bases from V and 4 bases from J, with 21 bases in between. From germline, CDR1 is MNHEY and CDR2 SMNVEV (reference sequence). The CDR3 length is 16 residues. This CDR3 is CASSPLGAGEGETQYF. In DNA, the CDR3 is TGTGCCAGCAGCCCCCTGGGGGCAGGCGAGGGAGAGACCCAGTACTTC.

This clone was seen only a few times. The identical CDR3 is also encoded by other nucleotide sequences in the sample. The chain combines TRBV7-9 with TRBJ1-1; the D is unclear. Per the germline V gene, CDR1 is SEHNR and CDR2 is FQNEAQ (reference sequence). The CDR3 covers 13 residues. The V and J ends lost 1 base and 2 bases respectively, with 5 bases between them. The DNA for the CDR3 is TGTGCCAGCAGCTTAGAGGCTAACACTGAAGCTTTCTTT. Its protein product is CASSLEANTEAFF.

This clone is classed as medium-sized. The rearrangement joins TRBV2 to TRBJ2-7; the D gene is possibly TRBD1 (6 bases). V lost 8 bases and J 1 base, leaving 18 bases between the germline ends. The germline V gene has CDR1 SNHLY and CDR2 FYNNEI. The CDR3 totals 15 residues. In DNA, the CDR3 is TGTGCCAGCTTAGGGACACTCTCTACATCCTACGAGCAGTACTTC. Translated: CASLGTLSTSYEQYF. The full variable domain, its missing parts supplied by reference TRBV2 and TRBJ2-7, is EPEVTQTPSHQVTQMGQEVILRCVPISNHLYFYWYRQILGQKVEFLVSFYNNEISEKSEIFDDQFSVERPDGSNFTLKIRSTKLEDSAMYFCASLGTLSTSYEQYFGPGTRLTVT.

This chain links TRBV2 with TRBJ2-7; D perhaps matches TRBD2 (6 bases). Trimming took off 7 bases at V and 4 bases at J, with 20 bases between the two ends. This CDR3 region has 15 residues. In germline, CDR1 is SNHLY, CDR2 FYNNEI. The CDR3: CASKGSGGVPYEQYF. CDR3 sequence (DNA): TGTGCCAGCAAGGGTAGTGGAGGGGTCCCTTACGAGCAGTACTTC.

This clone occurred once. The genes are TRBV29-1 and TRBJ1-2, with D tentatively TRBD1 (5 bases). Trimming stripped 3 bases from V and 0 bases from J, with 11 bases between. The CDR3 extends over 14 amino acids. Germline values: CDR1 SQVTM, CDR2 ANQGSEA. CDR3 in DNA: TGCAGCGTTGATGGGGACGGGCCTAACTATGGCTACACCTTC. This encodes CSVDGDGPNYGYTF.

This clone was recorded a few times. The CDR3 DNA reads as TGTGCCAGCAGCTTGGGCAGGTACACTGAAGCTTTCTTT. This codes for CASSLGRYTEAFF. The V gene is TRBV5-6, the J gene TRBJ1-1, with no clear D. The CDR3 consists of 13 residues. The ends were cut back, 0 bases at V and 3 bases at J, with 6 bases in the middle. The germline CDR1 and CDR2 sequences are SGHDT and YYEEEE.

This clone has only a few counts. The rearrangement links TRBV7-2 to TRBJ2-7, with TRBD1 identical over 8 bases. V lost 4 bases, J lost 5 bases, and 13 bases stayed unmatched. The CDR3 spans 16 residues. The V gene's germline CDR1 is SGHTA and CDR2 FQGNSA. As DNA, the CDR3 is TGTGCCAGCAGCTGGGTCGGTTCAGGGGGCTTCCACGAGCAGTACTTC. Amino acid sequence: CASSWVGSGGFHEQYF.

Points on this clone: In the same sample, other DNA sequences code for this CDR3. The chain is built from TRBV5-1 and TRBJ1-1; D remains ambiguous. The ends were cut back, 0 bases at V and 2 bases at J, with 5 bases in the middle. The CDR3 consists of 13 residues. In germline, CDR1 is SGHRS, CDR2 YFSETQ. CDR3 nucleotide sequence: TGCGCCAGCAGCTTGGGCTACAACACTGAAGCTTTCTTT. It specifies CASSLGYNTEAFF.

The CDR3 sequence: CASSQSGLAGVSGELFF. CDR3 in DNA: TGCGCCAGCAGTCAATCTGGACTAGCGGGAGTATCCGGGGAGCTGTTTTTT. J is TRBJ2-2 and V is TRBV23-1; 13 positions match TRBD2. TRBV23-1 is marked as an open reading frame, function uncertain. V lost 0 bases and J lost 6; bases outside the gene matches: 4. This CDR3 contains 17 residues.

This chain links TRBV7-2 with TRBJ2-7; D unresolved. The length of the CDR3 is 12 residues. Per germline, CDR1 SGHTA and CDR2 FQGNSA. V dropped 3 bases and J dropped 3 bases, with 6 bases sitting between them. The CDR3 spells CASSFGVYEQYF. The CDR3 DNA reads TGTGCCAGCAGCTTTGGGGTCTACGAGCAGTACTTC. Looking up the rest from reference TRBV7-2 and TRBJ2-7 gives the full variable domain: GAGVSQSPSNKVTEKGKDVELRCDPISGHTALYWYRQSLGQGLEFLIYFQGNSAPDKSGLPSDRFSAERTGGSVSTLTIQRTQQEDSAVYLCASSFGVYEQYFGPGTRLTVT.

The rearrangement uses TRBV30 and TRBJ1-1; TRBD1 aligns across 8 bases. The germline gives CDR1 GTSNPN, CDR2 SVGIG (reference sequence). With V trimmed by 2 bases and J by 6 bases, 5 bases remained unmatched. The CDR3 is 13 amino acids. The CDR3 bases are TGTGCCTGGAGTAGCAGGGGGCTAGCTGAAGCTTTCTTT. Translating gives CAWSSRGLAEAFF. Using reference TRBV30 and TRBJ1-1 for the parts outside the CDR3, the full variable domain is SQTIHQWPATLVQPVGSPLSLECTVEGTSNPNLYWYRQAAGRGLQLLFYSVGIGQISSEVPQNLSASRPQDRQFILSSKKLLLSDSGFYLCAWSSRGLAEAFFGQGTRLTVV.

This rearrangement joins TRBV7-3 to TRBJ1-2, with D possibly matching TRBD1 (6 bases). This CDR3 spans 13 amino acids. Trimming pared 3 bases from V and 6 bases from J, leaving 11 bases between. Germline CDR1 is SGHTA and CDR2 is FQGTGA. The CDR3 region is CASSFGGRDGYTF. In DNA, the CDR3 is TGTGCCAGCAGCTTTGGGGGGCGCGATGGCTACACCTTC.

The chain recombines TRBV15 with TRBJ2-7; TRBD2 is a possible D gene (5 bases). The CDR3 covers 14 residues. Trimming took 0 bases from V and 6 from J, leaving 12 bases between them. Germline lookup yields CDR1 LNHNV and CDR2 YYDKDF (reference sequence). CDR3 DNA: TGTGCCACCAGCAGAGATTGGACTGGGAGCGAGCAGTACTTC. Translated, it gives CATSRDWTGSEQYF.

The CDR3 region is CASSLPGGRDGYTF. The CDR3 DNA follows: TGTGCCAGCAGCTTGCCCGGGGGCAGGGATGGCTACACCTTC. V and J are TRBV5-4 and TRBJ1-2; the D gene is possibly TRBD1 (6 bases). The CDR3 contains 14 residues. With 1 base removed from V and 6 bases from J, the gap between germline ends came to 13 bases. CDR1 and CDR2 (germline): SGHNT, YYREEE (reference sequence).

This chain connects TRBV5-4 to TRBJ2-1; TRBD2 might be the D (6 bases). Germline loops: CDR1 SGHNT, CDR2 YYREEE (reference sequence). The CDR3 has 15 residues. Trimming took off 0 bases at V and 4 bases at J, with 11 bases between the two ends. In nucleotides, the CDR3 is TGTGCCAGCAGCTTGGCCCTGGGGGGTTACAATGAGCAGTTCTTC. Protein product: CASSLALGGYNEQFF.

CDR3 nucleotide sequence: TGTGCCAGCAGCTTTACAGGGGAGGAGACCCAGTACTTC. Translation gives CASSFTGEETQYF. The J gene is TRBJ2-5, the V gene TRBV7-2; 7 bases are a match to TRBD1. V trimming: 3 bases; J trimming: 5 bases; junction bases outside the gene matches: 3. The CDR3 is 13 amino acids. Germline CDR1 SGHTA, CDR2 FQGNSA.